The 18 T cell receptor beta chains in this list originate from one sample, sequenced in a study of identical twins. MiXCR was run by TCRdb on the 5' RACE reads, yielding one entry per CDR3 protein. The sample contains about 810,000 distinct CDR3 sequences, 9% to 15% of which appear only once. These data also featured in a second study, about yellow fever vaccine responses in identical twins.

The specimen was PBMCs. The receptors were gathered from a woman between 18 and 30 years old in good health.

This clonotype was seen a few times. This chain uses TRBV5-1 with TRBJ2-7; TRBD2 agrees at 13 bases. V lost 4 bases and J lost 3; bases outside the gene matches: 7. The CDR3 sequence is 16 residues long. The germline V gene encodes CDR1 SGHRS and CDR2 YFSETQ. The CDR3 is CASSIPGTSGIYEQYF. The CDR3 DNA reads TGCGCCAGCAGCATACCCGGGACTAGCGGGATCTACGAGCAGTACTTC.

This clonotype appeared many times. The chain couples TRBV20-1 to TRBJ2-1; no definite D call. The V gene's germline CDR1 is DFQATT and CDR2 SNEGSKA (reference sequence). This CDR3 is 11 amino acids long. Trimming took 1 base from V and 6 from J, leaving 4 bases between them. In nucleotides, the CDR3 is TGCAGTGCTAGAGGGGGCAATGAGCAGTTCTTC. Translating it yields CSARGGNEQFF.

V usage is TRBV10-3 and J usage is TRBJ2-2; the match to TRBD2 covers 14 bases. Germline lookup yields CDR1 ENHRY and CDR2 SYGVKD. The CDR3 has 16 residues. V was clipped by 4 bases and J by 4 bases; unmatched bases: 2. CDR3 DNA sequence: TGTGCCATCAGTGTGGGGACTAGCGGGGGCACCGGGGAGCTGTTTTTT. Its protein product is CAISVGTSGGTGELFF.

This clonotype came up a few times. This sequence joins TRBV6-1 and TRBJ1-2; a possible D gene is TRBD1 (5 bases). Germline V CDR1 and CDR2: MNHNS, SASEGT. V was cut by 3 bases and J by 4 bases, with 15 bases left in between. The CDR3 loop spans 15 amino acids. In DNA form, the CDR3 reads TGTGCCAGCAGTGAGTGGCTGGGGGTCGGCTATGGCTACACCTTC. The encoded protein is CASSEWLGVGYGYTF.

This clonotype was counted at least ten times. The V call is TRBV20-1, the J call TRBJ2-1; the D is unclear. Trimming removed 4 bases from V and 2 bases from J, with 12 bases in between. This CDR3 region has 14 residues. Germline V gives CDR1 DFQATT, CDR2 SNEGSKA (reference sequence). The CDR3 region is CSATKAQTYNEQFF. In nucleotides, the CDR3 is TGCAGTGCTACGAAAGCGCAAACCTACAATGAGCAGTTCTTC.

This chain connects TRBV29-1 to TRBJ1-1, with TRBD1 as a possible D gene (6 bases). Per the germline V gene, CDR1 is SQVTM and CDR2 is ANQGSEA. This CDR3 has 13 amino acids. V lost 5 bases and J 1 base, leaving 11 bases between the germline ends. CDR3 amino acids: CSVMTGWNTEAFF. The CDR3 nucleotides read TGCAGCGTTATGACAGGTTGGAACACTGAAGCTTTCTTT.

This rearrangement joins TRBV9 to TRBJ2-3, with TRBD2 identical over 8 bases. The CDR3 runs 16 residues. The trim removed 4 bases at V and 2 bases at J, leaving 9 bases unmatched. Germline CDR1 SGDLS, CDR2 YYNGEE. The CDR3 region is CASSILAGHVTDTQYF. The CDR3 DNA reads as TGTGCCAGCAGCATTCTAGCGGGTCATGTCACAGATACGCAGTATTTT.

The chain uses TRBV2 and TRBJ2-7, with a weak D call TRBD1 (6 bases). Trimming pared 3 bases from V and 3 bases from J, leaving 9 bases between. Germline assignment: CDR1 SNHLY and CDR2 FYNNEI. This CDR3 has 13 residues. DNA for the CDR3: TGTGCCAGCAGTGAGACGGGACACTACGAGCAGTACTTC. It yields the protein CASSETGHYEQYF.

This clonotype was detected many times. The rearrangement joins TRBV12-3 or TRBV12-4 to TRBJ1-2, with 8 bases aligning to TRBD1. Trimming took 4 bases from V and 4 from J; bases not matched to a gene: 8. The CDR3 is 15 amino acids. DNA of the CDR3: TGTGCCAGCAGTTCGCCCAGGGGGCTGGCCTATGGCTACACCTTC. Amino acid sequence: CASSSPRGLAYGYTF.

The chain is built from TRBV7-6 and TRBJ1-3; no clear D. The CDR3 spans 14 residues. CDR1 is SGHVS and CDR2 is FNYEAQ in the germline V gene. Trimming left V 4 bases short and J 4 bases short, with 11 bases between. The CDR3 sequence: CASSSPGAGNTIYF. The CDR3 bases are TGTGCCAGCAGCTCCCCGGGAGCGGGAAACACCATATATTTT.

The J gene is TRBJ1-1, the V gene TRBV7-2; D perhaps matches TRBD1 (5 bases). The ends were cut back, 1 base at V and 4 bases at J, with 10 bases in the middle. The length of the CDR3 is 14 residues. Germline V lookup: CDR1 SGHTA, CDR2 FQGNSA. The CDR3 DNA sequence: TGTGCCAGCAGCTTAGTCGGGACTGGCACTGAAGCTTTCTTT. It specifies CASSLVGTGTEAFF.

This clonotype was counted only a few times. The J gene is TRBJ2-1, the V gene TRBV21-1. TRBV21-1 corresponds to a pseudogene. The CDR3 is 14 amino acids. The CDR3 loop is CASKGGSPPNEQFF. CDR3 DNA: TGTGCCAGCAAAGGCGGGAGCCCCCCCAATGAGCAGTTCTTC.

This chain connects TRBV20-1 to TRBJ2-7; TRBD2 aligns across 7 bases. Per the germline V gene, CDR1 is DFQATT and CDR2 is SNEGSKA (reference sequence). The CDR3 spans 16 residues. Trimming cost V 0 bases and J 0 bases; bases outside gene matches: 8. Here the CDR3 DNA reads TGCAGTGCTAGAGATCGGGCGGGAGTGTTCTCCTACGAGCAGTACTTC. This codes for CSARDRAGVFSYEQYF.

This clonotype has ten or more counts. The J gene is TRBJ2-1, the V gene TRBV7-3; TRBD2 matches 10 bases. CDR3 length: 15 amino acids. Germline CDR1 is SGHTA and CDR2 is FQGTGA. Unmatched junction bases numbered 8, after V lost 5 bases and J lost 7 bases. The CDR3 is CASSTGTSERNEQFF. The DNA for the CDR3 is TGTGCCAGCAGCACCGGGACTAGCGAAAGGAATGAGCAGTTCTTC.

This clonotype was recorded a few times. The V and J genes are TRBV24-1 and TRBJ2-7; TRBD2 might be the D (7 bases). Trimming took 3 bases from V and 7 from J, leaving 18 bases between them. Germline CDR1 reads KGHDR; CDR2 reads SFDVKD. The CDR3 is 15 residues long. The CDR3: CATSDPQGGVGEQYF. CDR3 nucleotide sequence: TGTGCCACCAGTGATCCCCAAGGGGGGGTTGGTGAGCAGTACTTC.

This chain links TRBV3-1 with TRBJ2-5; 9 bases fit TRBD1. CDR3 length: 18 residues. V lost 4 bases and J lost 0; bases outside the gene matches: 12. Germline V gives CDR1 LGHDT, CDR2 YNNKEL (reference sequence). Here the CDR3 DNA reads TGTGCCAGCAGCCCCGGGACAGGGCTGAGATCCCACCAAGAGACCCAGTACTTC. Amino acid sequence: CASSPGTGLRSHQETQYF.

CDR3 loop: CASSDSAGELFF. As DNA, the CDR3 is TGTGCCAGCAGTGACTCAGCCGGGGAGCTGTTTTTT. This rearrangement joins TRBV6-4 to TRBJ2-2; D gene ambiguous. The CDR3 spans 12 residues. Germline V gives CDR1 MRHNA, CDR2 SNTAGT. V was trimmed by 0 bases and J by 6 bases, leaving 2 bases between them.

This clonotype turned up a few times. The V and J genes are TRBV4-1 and TRBJ1-5; no reliable D call. Germline CDR1 reads MGHRA; CDR2 reads YSYEKL. The CDR3 runs to 12 residues. The germline V and J ends were trimmed by 3 bases and 11 bases, with 11 bases remaining between them. CDR3 sequence: CASSHGEKAQHF. CDR3 in DNA: TGCGCCAGCAGCCACGGGGAAAAGGCCCAGCATTTT.